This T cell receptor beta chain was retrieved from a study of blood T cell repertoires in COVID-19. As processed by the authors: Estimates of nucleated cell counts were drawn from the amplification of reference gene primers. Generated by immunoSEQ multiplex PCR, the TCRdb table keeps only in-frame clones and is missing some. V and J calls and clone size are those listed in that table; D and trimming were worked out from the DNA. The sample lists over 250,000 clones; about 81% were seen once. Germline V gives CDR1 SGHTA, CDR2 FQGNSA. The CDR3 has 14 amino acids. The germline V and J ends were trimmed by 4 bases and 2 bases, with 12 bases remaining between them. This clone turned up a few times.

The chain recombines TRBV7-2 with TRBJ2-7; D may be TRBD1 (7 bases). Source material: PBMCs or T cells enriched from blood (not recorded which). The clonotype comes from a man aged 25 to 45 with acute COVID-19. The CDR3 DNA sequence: TGTGCCAGCAGCTCCCAGGGGGGAACCTACGAGCAGTACGTC. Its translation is CASSSQGGTYEQYV.